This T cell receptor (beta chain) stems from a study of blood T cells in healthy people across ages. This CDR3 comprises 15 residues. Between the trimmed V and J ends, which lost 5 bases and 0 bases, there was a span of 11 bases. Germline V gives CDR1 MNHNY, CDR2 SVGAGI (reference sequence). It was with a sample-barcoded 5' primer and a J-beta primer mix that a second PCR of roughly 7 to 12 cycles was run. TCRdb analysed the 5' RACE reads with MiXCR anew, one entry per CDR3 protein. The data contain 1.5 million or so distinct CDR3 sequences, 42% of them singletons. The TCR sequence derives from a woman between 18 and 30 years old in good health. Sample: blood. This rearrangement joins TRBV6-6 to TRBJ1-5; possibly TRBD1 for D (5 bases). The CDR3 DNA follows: TGTGCCAGCAGTCGGGACCTCTATAGCAATCAGCCCCAGCATTTT. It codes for CASSRDLYSNQPQHF.